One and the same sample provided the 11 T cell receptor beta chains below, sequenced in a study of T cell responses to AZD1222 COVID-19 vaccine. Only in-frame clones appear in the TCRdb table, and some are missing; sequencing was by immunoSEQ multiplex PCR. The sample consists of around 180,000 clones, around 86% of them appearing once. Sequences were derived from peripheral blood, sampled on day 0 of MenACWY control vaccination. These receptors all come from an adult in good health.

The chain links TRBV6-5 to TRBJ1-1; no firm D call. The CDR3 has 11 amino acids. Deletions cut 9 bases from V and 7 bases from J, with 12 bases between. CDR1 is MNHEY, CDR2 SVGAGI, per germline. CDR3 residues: CASHRAFEAFF. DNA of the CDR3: TGTGCCAGTCACCGGGCCTTTGAAGCTTTCTTT.

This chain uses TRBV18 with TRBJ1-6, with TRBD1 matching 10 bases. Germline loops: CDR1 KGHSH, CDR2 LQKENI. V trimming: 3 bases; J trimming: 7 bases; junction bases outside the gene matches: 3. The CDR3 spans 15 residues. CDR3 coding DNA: TGTGCCAGCTCACCGGGACAGGGGTACAATTCACCCCTCCACTTT. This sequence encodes CASSPGQGYNSPLHF.

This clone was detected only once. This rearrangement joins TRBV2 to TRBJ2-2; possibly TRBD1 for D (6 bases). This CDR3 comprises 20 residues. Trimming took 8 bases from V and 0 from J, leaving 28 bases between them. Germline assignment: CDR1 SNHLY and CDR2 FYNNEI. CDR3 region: CASRPPRTAKSLPNTGELFF. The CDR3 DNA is TGTGCCAGCCGGCCGCCCCGGACAGCCAAATCCCTCCCGAACACCGGGGAGCTGTTTTTT.

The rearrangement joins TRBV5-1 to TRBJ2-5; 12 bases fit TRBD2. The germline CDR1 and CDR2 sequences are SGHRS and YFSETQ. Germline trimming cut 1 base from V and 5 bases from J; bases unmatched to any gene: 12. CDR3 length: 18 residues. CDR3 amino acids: CASSLRTSGVLGRETQYF. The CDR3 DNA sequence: TGCGCCAGCAGCTTGAGGACTAGCGGGGTCTTGGGAAGGGAGACCCAGTACTTC.

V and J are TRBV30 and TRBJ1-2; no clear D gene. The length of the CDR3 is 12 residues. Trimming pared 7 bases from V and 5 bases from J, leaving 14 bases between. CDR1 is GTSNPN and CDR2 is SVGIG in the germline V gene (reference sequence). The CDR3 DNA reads TGTGCCTTGACCCCCGGTGGGTATGGCTACACCTTC. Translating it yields CALTPGGYGYTF.

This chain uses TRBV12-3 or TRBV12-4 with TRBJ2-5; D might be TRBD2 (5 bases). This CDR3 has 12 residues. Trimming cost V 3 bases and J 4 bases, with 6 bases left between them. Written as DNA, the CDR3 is TGTGCCAGCAGTTTGAGGGTAGAGACCCAGTACTTC. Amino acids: CASSLRVETQYF.

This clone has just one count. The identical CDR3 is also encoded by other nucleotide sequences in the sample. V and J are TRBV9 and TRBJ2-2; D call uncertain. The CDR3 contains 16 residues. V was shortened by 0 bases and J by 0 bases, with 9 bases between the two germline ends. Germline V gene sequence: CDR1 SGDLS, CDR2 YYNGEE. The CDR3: CASSVGGGSNTGELFF. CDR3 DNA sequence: TGTGCCAGCAGCGTAGGCGGCGGATCGAACACCGGGGAGCTGTTTTTT.

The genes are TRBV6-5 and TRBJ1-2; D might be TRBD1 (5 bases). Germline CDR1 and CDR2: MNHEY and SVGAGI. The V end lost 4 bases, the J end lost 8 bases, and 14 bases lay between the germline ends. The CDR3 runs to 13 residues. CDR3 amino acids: CASSLTGANGYTF. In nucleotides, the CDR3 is TGTGCCAGCAGTTTGACCGGGGCCAACGGCTACACCTTC.

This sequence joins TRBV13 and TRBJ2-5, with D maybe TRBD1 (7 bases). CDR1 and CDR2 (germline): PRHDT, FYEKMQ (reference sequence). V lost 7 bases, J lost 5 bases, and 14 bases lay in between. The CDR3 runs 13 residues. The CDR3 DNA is TGTGCCAGCACCAGGGGGGCGAGGGAGACCCAGTACTTC. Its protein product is CASTRGARETQYF.

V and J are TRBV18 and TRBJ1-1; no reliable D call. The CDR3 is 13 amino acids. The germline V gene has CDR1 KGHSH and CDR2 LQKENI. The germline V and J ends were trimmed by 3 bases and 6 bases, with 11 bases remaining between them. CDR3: CASSPQVESEAFF. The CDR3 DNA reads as TGTGCCAGCTCACCCCAGGTGGAGTCTGAAGCTTTCTTT. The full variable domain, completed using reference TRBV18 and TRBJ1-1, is NAGVMQNPRHLVRRRGQEARLRCSPMKGHSHVYWYRQLPEEGLKFMVYLQKENIIDESGMPKERFSAEFPKEGPSILRIQQVVRGDSAAYFCASSPQVESEAFFGQGTRLTVV.

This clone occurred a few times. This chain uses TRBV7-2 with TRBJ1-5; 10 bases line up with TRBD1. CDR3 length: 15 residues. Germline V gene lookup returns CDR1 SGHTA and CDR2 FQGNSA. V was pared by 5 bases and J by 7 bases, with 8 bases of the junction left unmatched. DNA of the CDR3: TGTGCCAGCAGCCTAATCGGACAGGGGGAACAGCCCCAGCATTTT. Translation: CASSLIGQGEQPQHF.